This T cell receptor (beta chain) was recorded in a study of early T cells in non-severe SARS-CoV-2 infection. Study background: The study sequenced bulk RNA from unsorted whole blood, with chains unpaired.

Broader study findings: Matching results from VDJdb favored anti-spike CD8 responses, leaving private and CD4 specificities undetected.

Trimming took off 3 bases at V and 5 bases at J, with 8 bases between the two ends. CDR1 is ENHRY and CDR2 is SYGVKD in the germline V gene. CDR3 length equals 13 residues. This clonotype came up a few times. Its antigen is as yet unknown. TCRdb ran MiXCR on the 5' RACE reads and lists one entry per CDR3 protein. The sample yields tens of thousands of distinct CDR3 sequences, about 12% seen once. The chain combines TRBV10-3 with TRBJ2-1; a weak D match, TRBD2 (5 bases). Input material: whole blood. The receptor was isolated from an adult who was a healthcare worker with PCR-confirmed SARS-CoV-2 infection or an uninfected control (not recorded which). CDR3 region: CAISELGDNEQFF. CDR3 DNA sequence: TGTGCCATCAGTGAACTCGGGGACAATGAGCAGTTCTTC.